Presented here are 32 T cell receptor beta chains from one specimen sequenced in a study of PD-1 blockade in mismatch repair-deficient tumors. Sequencing was performed with immunoSEQ multiplex PCR; in TCRdb, only in-frame clones are kept and a portion is missing. The data show roughly 110,000 clones, with approximately 80% seen just once and 4% to 5% held by the top ten. Sequenced material: peripheral blood, taken about 60 weeks after starting pembrolizumab. These receptor sequences come from an adult with mismatch repair-deficient cancer.

The V and J genes are TRBV4-1 and TRBJ2-1; 7 nucleotides agree with TRBD2. This CDR3 is built from 16 residues. J was trimmed by 6 bases and V by 1 base; bases with no gene match: 9. In germline, CDR1 is MGHRA, CDR2 YSYEKL. CDR3 in DNA: TGCGCCAGCAGCCAAGGAATGGGCGGGAGAACCAATGAGCAGTTCTTC. Residues: CASSQGMGGRTNEQFF.

In DNA form, the CDR3 reads TGTGCCAGCAGTGACCGGGACAGGGAGGACGAGCAGTACTTC. This translates into CASSDRDREDEQYF. The chain has TRBV6-1 and TRBJ2-7, with TRBD1 matching over 9 bases. Germline-derived CDR1 and CDR2 are MNHNS and SASEGT. V lost 3 bases to trimming and J lost 5 bases; unmatched junction nucleotides: 5. CDR3 length equals 14 residues.

The chain joins TRBV7-3 to TRBJ2-1; 12 bases line up with TRBD2. This CDR3 is built from 22 residues. J gave up 1 base and V 1 base, and 17 bases lay outside the gene matches. Germline values: CDR1 SGHTA, CDR2 FQGTGA. This CDR3 is CASSLRTSGISLGSVSYNEQFF. The CDR3 region has the DNA TGTGCCAGCAGCTTAAGGACTAGCGGGATTTCTTTAGGGAGTGTTTCCTACAATGAGCAGTTCTTC.

The CDR3 DNA follows: TGTGCCAGTAGTCCTACAGGGTTAGGTACTGAAGCTTTCTTT. This codes for CASSPTGLGTEAFF. The rearrangement joins TRBV19 to TRBJ1-1; a possible D gene is TRBD1 (6 bases). V dropped 5 bases and J dropped 5 bases, with 15 bases sitting between them. The CDR3 runs 14 residues. From germline, CDR1 is LNHDA and CDR2 SQIVND (reference sequence).

The chain has TRBV7-9 and TRBJ2-1; the match to TRBD2 covers 7 bases. Germline CDR1 and CDR2: SEHNR and FQNEAQ (reference sequence). This CDR3 is 19 amino acids long. The V and J ends lost 3 bases and 4 bases, in that order; junction bases with no gene match: 18. The CDR3 protein is CASSFDWTGSGNVYNEQFF. CDR3 coding DNA: TGTGCCAGCAGCTTCGACTGGACGGGGAGCGGGAACGTTTACAATGAGCAGTTCTTC.

The rearrangement links TRBV6-1 to TRBJ2-7; D ambiguous. Germline values: CDR1 MNHNS, CDR2 SASEGT. V shed 0 bases and J shed 0 bases, with 9 bases lying between them. CDR3 length: 15 residues. The CDR3 loop reads CASSEAEHLSYEQYF. CDR3 in DNA: TGTGCCAGCAGTGAAGCGGAACATCTCTCCTACGAGCAGTACTTC.

The chain joins TRBV28 to TRBJ2-1, with D unclear. The V gene lost 11 bases and the J gene lost 10 bases, with 15 bases spanning the gap. The germline V gene has CDR1 MDHEN and CDR2 SYDVKM. The CDR3 consists of 11 residues. The CDR3 protein is CASRKEYEQFF. CDR3 coding DNA: TGTGCCTCCCGAAAGGAGTACGAGCAGTTCTTC.

V and J are TRBV19 and TRBJ2-7; either TRBD1 or TRBD2 may supply D (5 bases each). Germline V lookup: CDR1 LNHDA, CDR2 SQIVND (reference sequence). This CDR3 spans 14 amino acids. V gave up 6 bases and J gave up 3 bases, with 15 bases separating them. CDR3 region: CASSSSLGVYEQYF. In nucleotides, the CDR3 is TGTGCCAGTAGCTCTAGCTTGGGGGTCTACGAGCAGTACTTC.

The DNA for the CDR3 is TGTGCCAGCAGTACCTCAGGGTTACAGGAGACCCAGTACTTC. Amino acid sequence: CASSTSGLQETQYF. The genes are TRBV6-6 and TRBJ2-5; perhaps TRBD1 as D (5 bases). V gave up 5 bases and J gave up 5 bases, with 15 bases separating them. The CDR3 is 14 amino acids. CDR1 is MNHNY, CDR2 SVGAGI, per germline (reference sequence).

V is TRBV7-2 and J is TRBJ2-1; D is uncertain. The V gene's germline CDR1 is SGHTA and CDR2 FQGNSA. CDR3 size: 13 residues. Between the trimmed V and J ends, which lost 1 base and 8 bases, there was a span of 9 bases. The CDR3 nucleotides read TGTGCCAGCAGCTTAGTGGTCGGCGATGAGCAGTTCTTC. Translating gives CASSLVVGDEQFF. Full variable domain (remainder filled in from reference TRBV7-2 and TRBJ2-1): GAGVSQSPSNKVTEKGKDVELRCDPISGHTALYWYRQSLGQGLEFLIYFQGNSAPDKSGLPSDRFSAERTGGSVSTLTIQRTQQEDSAVYLCASSLVVGDEQFFGPGTRLTVL.

The chain carries TRBV4-3 and TRBJ1-4; no reliable D call. The germline V gene encodes CDR1 LGHNA and CDR2 YSLEER. Trimming removed 6 bases from V and 4 bases from J, with 15 bases in between. CDR3 size: 15 residues. The CDR3, as DNA: TGCGCCAGCAGAGGAGGGATTACGGGTAATGAAAAACTGTTTTTT. It is translated as CASRGGITGNEKLFF.

The chain employs TRBV7-9 and TRBJ2-7, with 7 positions matching TRBD1. This CDR3 has 14 amino acids. V was clipped by 5 bases and J by 9 bases; unmatched bases: 13. Germline values: CDR1 SEHNR, CDR2 FQNEAQ (reference sequence). CDR3 sequence (DNA): TGTGCCAGCAGCACGTCGGGACAGCCGGACGGGCAGTACTTC. It encodes CASSTSGQPDGQYF.

The chain is built from TRBV15 and TRBJ1-1, with unresolved D. This CDR3 contains 12 residues. Germline CDR1 is LNHNV and CDR2 is YYDKDF (reference sequence). Trimming took 1 base from V and 6 from J, leaving 6 bases between them. This chain's CDR3 is CATSRGHPEAFF. DNA for the CDR3: TGTGCCACCAGCAGAGGTCACCCTGAAGCTTTCTTT.

The chain is built from TRBV4-1 and TRBJ2-7, with D tentatively TRBD1 (5 bases). With 0 bases removed from V and 3 bases from J, the gap between germline ends came to 6 bases. The CDR3 spans 13 residues. The germline CDR1 and CDR2 sequences are MGHRA and YSYEKL. CDR3 nucleotides: TGCGCCAGCAGCCAAGATCAGGGCTACGAGCAGTACTTC. Amino acids: CASSQDQGYEQYF.

V is TRBV7-8 and J is TRBJ2-7, with 8 bases identical to TRBD2. The CDR3 runs 15 residues. The germline V gene has CDR1 SGHVS and CDR2 FQNEAQ. The V gene end was trimmed by 2 bases and the J gene end by 2 bases; junction bases not matched to a gene: 5. In DNA, the CDR3 is TGTGCCAGCAGCTTAAGCGGCGGGGGGACCTACGAGCAGTACTTC. Amino acid sequence: CASSLSGGGTYEQYF.

The chain employs TRBV2 and TRBJ2-5, with 8 bases fitting TRBD2. Germline lookup yields CDR1 SNHLY and CDR2 FYNNEI. J lost 4 bases, V lost 6 bases, and 10 bases had no gene match. The CDR3 consists of 15 residues. CDR3 DNA sequence: TGTGCCAGCAGCGCTAGGAGCGGGAGCGGAGAGACCCAGTACTTC. Its protein product is CASSARSGSGETQYF.

This clone was recorded a few times. This chain connects TRBV11-2 to TRBJ1-1; the D is unclear. Trimming pared 4 bases from V and 0 bases from J, leaving 9 bases between. Looked up from germline, CDR1 is SGHAT and CDR2 is FQNNGV. The CDR3 length is 14 residues. The CDR3 DNA follows: TGTGCCAGCAGCTGGGTTGGAATGAACACTGAAGCTTTCTTT. It yields the protein CASSWVGMNTEAFF.

V is TRBV9 and J is TRBJ2-7; 9 bases match TRBD2. The CDR3 has 14 amino acids. V shed 3 bases and J 3 bases; nucleotides not matched to a gene: 4. Germline-derived CDR1 and CDR2 are SGDLS and YYNGEE. CDR3 DNA sequence: TGTGCCAGCAGCGGTAGCGGGAGTCTCTACGAGCAGTACTTC. This translates into CASSGSGSLYEQYF.

V and J are TRBV4-2 and TRBJ2-1, with TRBD2 matching 7 bases. This CDR3 contains 15 residues. Germline V gene sequence: CDR1 LGHNA, CDR2 YNFKEQ. Germline trimming cut 1 base from V and 6 bases from J; bases unmatched to any gene: 6. CDR3 residues: CASSQGGGLLNEQFF. In DNA form, the CDR3 reads TGTGCCAGCAGCCAAGGGGGGGGACTTCTCAATGAGCAGTTCTTC.

This clone was seen only a few times. The genes are TRBV5-4 and TRBJ2-1, with 13 nucleotides matching TRBD2. Germline CDR1 reads SGHNT; CDR2 reads YYREEE (reference sequence). Trimming at V came to 4 bases and at J to 8 bases, leaving 6 bases not matched to a gene. The CDR3 runs 15 residues. CDR3 DNA: TGTGCCAGCAGCCCGGGACTAGCGGGAATTGATGAGCAGTTCTTC. Translation gives CASSPGLAGIDEQFF.

This clone was detected a few times. J is TRBJ2-5 and V is TRBV5-8; 7 bases are shared with TRBD1. V was pared by 3 bases and J by 6 bases, with 2 bases of the junction left unmatched. The germline V gene has CDR1 SGHTS and CDR2 YDEGEE. The CDR3 has 12 residues. Here the CDR3 DNA reads TGTGCCAGCAGCTACAGGGGAAAGACCCAGTACTTC. It translates to CASSYRGKTQYF.

The chain couples TRBV4-3 to TRBJ1-1; D ambiguous. V was shortened by 1 base and J by 1 base, with 10 bases between the two germline ends. The CDR3 has 15 residues. Per the germline V gene, CDR1 is LGHNA and CDR2 is YSLEER. In DNA form, the CDR3 reads TGCGCCAGCAGCCAAGCTATTCTCCAGAACACTGAAGCTTTCTTT. Its translation: CASSQAILQNTEAFF.

The CDR3 is CASNSGSGGANVLTF. CDR3 sequence (DNA): TGTGCCAGCAACAGCGGGAGTGGTGGGGCCAACGTCCTGACTTTC. The chain employs TRBV7-3 and TRBJ2-6; 8 bases align to TRBD2. Germline trimming cut 7 bases from V and 3 bases from J; bases unmatched to any gene: 5. CDR1 is SGHTA and CDR2 is FQGTGA in the germline V gene. The CDR3 contains 15 residues.

The V and J genes are TRBV10-3 and TRBJ2-7; weak D call: TRBD1 (6 bases). In germline, CDR1 is ENHRY, CDR2 SYGVKD. The V gene lost 6 bases and the J gene lost 4 bases, with 16 bases spanning the gap. The CDR3 loop spans 14 amino acids. Here the CDR3 DNA reads TGTGCCATCAGCCGAGGGGACAATAATTACGAGCAGTACTTC. It translates to CAISRGDNNYEQYF.

CDR3 bases: TGTGCCAGCAGCTTAAGCGGGGTAGCGGGAGGTCACACCGGGGAGCTGTTTTTT. This codes for CASSLSGVAGGHTGELFF. The chain couples TRBV7-3 to TRBJ2-2; TRBD2 agrees at 10 bases. The CDR3 totals 18 residues. Looked up from germline, CDR1 is SGHTA and CDR2 is FQGTGA. J lost 3 bases, V lost 1 base, and 8 bases had no gene match.

The chain joins TRBV19 to TRBJ1-5, with D hard to call. CDR3 length: 14 residues. Trimming removed 9 bases from V and 3 bases from J, with 15 bases in between. Germline loops: CDR1 LNHDA, CDR2 SQIVND (reference sequence). The CDR3 here is CASTLAMDNQPQHF. The CDR3 region has the DNA TGTGCCAGCACCCTGGCCATGGACAATCAGCCCCAGCATTTT.

Concerning this clone itself: This specimen includes other DNA sequences encoding the same CDR3. J is TRBJ1-5 and V is TRBV7-3; D not resolved. Germline CDR1 reads SGHTA; CDR2 reads FQGTGA. The CDR3 runs to 13 residues. V lost 5 bases and J 4 bases, leaving 9 bases between the germline ends. The CDR3 is CASSPGRNQPQHF. The CDR3, as DNA: TGTGCCAGCAGCCCTGGGCGTAATCAGCCCCAGCATTTT.

This chain links TRBV11-3 with TRBJ2-7; TRBD2 is a possible D gene (5 bases). Trimming took 1 base from V and 5 from J, leaving 9 bases between them. Germline values: CDR1 SGHNT, CDR2 YENEEA. The CDR3 covers 13 residues. The CDR3 DNA reads TGTGCCAGCAGCTTAGTTCCCGGGGACGAGCAGTACTTC. This sequence encodes CASSLVPGDEQYF. The full variable domain, with the rest looked up from reference TRBV11-3 and TRBJ2-7, is EAGVVQSPRYKIIEKKQPVAFWCNPISGHNTLYWYLQNLGQGPELLIRYENEEAVDDSQLPKDRFSAERLKGVDSTLKIQPAELGDSAVYLCASSLVPGDEQYFGPGTRLTVT.

This sequence joins TRBV7-9 and TRBJ1-1; D is perhaps TRBD1 (5 bases). CDR3 length: 16 amino acids. Trimming removed 3 bases from V and 6 bases from J, with 20 bases in between. The germline V gene encodes CDR1 SEHNR and CDR2 FQNEAQ (reference sequence). The CDR3 nucleotides read TGTGCCAGCAGCTTGTTTTTGGACTCGGGGACTCCTGAAGCTTTCTTT. Its protein is CASSLFLDSGTPEAFF.

The rearrangement uses TRBV2 and TRBJ2-2; 12 bases map to TRBD2. The CDR3 is made up of 16 amino acids. CDR1 and CDR2 from the germline V gene are SNHLY and FYNNEI. With V trimmed by 4 bases and J by 3 bases, 3 bases remained unmatched. The CDR3 DNA reads TGTGCCAGCAGTGCGACTAGCGGGAGTTACACCGGGGAGCTGTTTTTT. Translating it yields CASSATSGSYTGELFF.

This clone was found once. The V and J genes are TRBV4-3 and TRBJ2-7, with a weak D call TRBD2 (5 bases). The CDR3 consists of 13 residues. Germline V lookup: CDR1 LGHNA, CDR2 YSLEER. V was clipped by 4 bases and J by 3 bases, with 10 bases between them. CDR3 in amino acids: CASSPLAGYEQYF. DNA for the CDR3: TGCGCCAGCAGCCCCCTAGCAGGCTACGAGCAGTACTTC.

The rearrangement joins TRBV10-3 to TRBJ1-2; 9 bases line up with TRBD1. Germline values: CDR1 ENHRY, CDR2 SYGVKD. J lost 4 bases, V lost 5 bases, and 2 bases had no gene match. The CDR3 extends over 13 amino acids. Here the CDR3 reads CAISKTGGYGYTF. CDR3 nucleotide sequence: TGTGCCATCAGTAAGACAGGGGGCTATGGCTACACCTTC.